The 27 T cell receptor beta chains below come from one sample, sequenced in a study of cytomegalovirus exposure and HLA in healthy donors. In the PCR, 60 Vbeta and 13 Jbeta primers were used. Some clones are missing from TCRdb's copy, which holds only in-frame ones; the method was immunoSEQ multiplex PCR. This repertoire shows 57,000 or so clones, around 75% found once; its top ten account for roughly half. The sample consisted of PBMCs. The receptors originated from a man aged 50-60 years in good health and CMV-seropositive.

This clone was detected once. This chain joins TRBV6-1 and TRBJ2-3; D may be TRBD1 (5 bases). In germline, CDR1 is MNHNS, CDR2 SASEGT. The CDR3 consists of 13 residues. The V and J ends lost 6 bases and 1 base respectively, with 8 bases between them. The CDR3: CASRQAGTDTQYF. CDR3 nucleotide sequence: TGTGCCAGCAGACAGGCCGGCACAGATACGCAGTATTTT.

Here the CDR3 DNA reads TGCGCCAGCAAGGGGACAGGCTACACCTTC. Protein: CASKGTGYTF. This rearrangement joins TRBV5-1 to TRBJ1-2, with D tentatively TRBD1 (6 bases). This CDR3 contains 10 residues. Germline V CDR1 and CDR2: SGHRS, YFSETQ. V shed 6 bases and J shed 8 bases, with 8 bases lying between them.

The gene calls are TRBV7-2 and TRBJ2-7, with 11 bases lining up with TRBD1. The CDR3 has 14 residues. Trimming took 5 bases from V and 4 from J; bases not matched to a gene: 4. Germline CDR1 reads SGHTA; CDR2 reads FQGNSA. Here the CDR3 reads CASSAGQGVYEQYF. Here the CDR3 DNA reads TGTGCCAGCAGCGCGGGACAGGGGGTGTACGAGCAGTACTTC. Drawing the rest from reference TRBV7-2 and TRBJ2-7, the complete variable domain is GAGVSQSPSNKVTEKGKDVELRCDPISGHTALYWYRQSLGQGLEFLIYFQGNSAPDKSGLPSDRFSAERTGGSVSTLTIQRTQQEDSAVYLCASSAGQGVYEQYFGPGTRLTVT.

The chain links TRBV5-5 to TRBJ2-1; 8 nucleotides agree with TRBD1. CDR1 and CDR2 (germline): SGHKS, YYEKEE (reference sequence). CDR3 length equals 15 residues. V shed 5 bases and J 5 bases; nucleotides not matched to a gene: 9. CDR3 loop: CASSFWDRNDNEQFF. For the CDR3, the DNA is TGTGCCAGCAGTTTTTGGGACAGGAACGACAATGAGCAGTTCTTC.

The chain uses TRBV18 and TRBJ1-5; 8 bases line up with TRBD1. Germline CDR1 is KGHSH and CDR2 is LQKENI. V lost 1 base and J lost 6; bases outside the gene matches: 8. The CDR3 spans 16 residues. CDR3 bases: TGTGCCAGCTCACCACTGGGGCAGGGGGCGGGTCAGCCCCAGCATTTT. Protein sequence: CASSPLGQGAGQPQHF.

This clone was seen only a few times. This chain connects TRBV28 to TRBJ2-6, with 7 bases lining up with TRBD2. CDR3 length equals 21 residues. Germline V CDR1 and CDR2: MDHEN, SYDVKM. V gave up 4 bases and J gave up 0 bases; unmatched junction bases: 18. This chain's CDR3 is CASSSRTGGRAQSSGANVLTF. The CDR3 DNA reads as TGTGCCAGCAGTTCCCGTACAGGAGGGAGGGCCCAAAGCTCTGGGGCCAACGTCCTGACTTTC.

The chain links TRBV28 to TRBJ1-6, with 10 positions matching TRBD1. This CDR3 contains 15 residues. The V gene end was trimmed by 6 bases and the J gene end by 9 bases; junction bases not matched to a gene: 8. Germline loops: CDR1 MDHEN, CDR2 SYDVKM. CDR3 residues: CASSSPDRGPSPLHF. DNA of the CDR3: TGTGCCAGCAGCTCCCCCGACAGGGGGCCTTCACCCCTCCACTTT.

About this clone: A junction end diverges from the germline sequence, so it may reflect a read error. The CDR3 region is CVSSPLTKTVTNTEAFF. The CDR3 DNA sequence: TGTGTCAGCAGCCCACTAACTAAGACAGTTACGAACACTGAAGCTTTCTTT. The rearrangement uses TRBV14 and TRBJ1-1, with a possible D match to TRBD1 (5 bases). This CDR3 is 17 amino acids long. Germline V gives CDR1 SGHDN, CDR2 FVKESK.

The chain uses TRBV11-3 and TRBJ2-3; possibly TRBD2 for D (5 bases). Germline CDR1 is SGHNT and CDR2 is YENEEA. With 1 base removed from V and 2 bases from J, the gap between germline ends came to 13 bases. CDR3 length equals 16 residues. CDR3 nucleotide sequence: TGTGCCAGCAGCTTAGGTACTAGGGCCGTCACAGATACGCAGTATTTT. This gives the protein CASSLGTRAVTDTQYF.

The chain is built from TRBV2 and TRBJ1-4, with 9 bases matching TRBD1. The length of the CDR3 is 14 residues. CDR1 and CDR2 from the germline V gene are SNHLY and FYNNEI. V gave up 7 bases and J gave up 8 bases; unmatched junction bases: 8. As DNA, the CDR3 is TGTGCCAGCAACCTACAGGGGGCGGGCGAAAAACTGTTTTTT. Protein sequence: CASNLQGAGEKLFF.

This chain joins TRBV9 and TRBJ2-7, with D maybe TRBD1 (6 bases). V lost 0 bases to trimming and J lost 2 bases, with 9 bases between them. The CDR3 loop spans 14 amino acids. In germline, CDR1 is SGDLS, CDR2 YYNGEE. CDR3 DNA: TGTGCCAGCAGCGTAGAACAGGGAACCTACGAGCAGTACTTC. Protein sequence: CASSVEQGTYEQYF.

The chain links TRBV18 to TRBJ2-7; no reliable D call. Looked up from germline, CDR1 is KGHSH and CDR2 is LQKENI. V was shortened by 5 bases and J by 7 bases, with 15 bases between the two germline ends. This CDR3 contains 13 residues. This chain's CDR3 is CASSAERSREQYF. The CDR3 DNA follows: TGTGCCAGCTCAGCCGAACGATCTCGGGAGCAGTACTTC. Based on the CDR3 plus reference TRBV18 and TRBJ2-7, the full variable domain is NAGVMQNPRHLVRRRGQEARLRCSPMKGHSHVYWYRQLPEEGLKFMVYLQKENIIDESGMPKERFSAEFPKEGPSILRIQQVVRGDSAAYFCASSAERSREQYFGPGTRLTVT.

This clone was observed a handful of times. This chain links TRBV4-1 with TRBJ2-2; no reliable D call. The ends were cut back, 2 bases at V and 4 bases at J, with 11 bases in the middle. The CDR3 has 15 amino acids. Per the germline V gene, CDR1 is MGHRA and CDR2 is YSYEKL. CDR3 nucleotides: TGCGCCAGCAGCCAATGGGCACAGTCCACCGGGGAGCTGTTTTTT. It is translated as CASSQWAQSTGELFF.

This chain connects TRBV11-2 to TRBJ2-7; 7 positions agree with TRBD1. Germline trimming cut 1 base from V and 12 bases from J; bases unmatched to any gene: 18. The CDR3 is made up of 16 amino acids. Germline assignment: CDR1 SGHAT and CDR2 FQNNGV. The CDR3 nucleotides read TGTGCCAGCAGCTTAGCCGGGACAGCCGTCACCCGCTTTCGGTACTTC. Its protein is CASSLAGTAVTRFRYF.

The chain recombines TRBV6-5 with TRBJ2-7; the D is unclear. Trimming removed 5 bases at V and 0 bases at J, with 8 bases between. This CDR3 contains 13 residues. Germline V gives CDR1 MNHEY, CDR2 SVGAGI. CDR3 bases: TGTGCCAGCAGTGAAGAGAGCTCCTACGAGCAGTACTTC. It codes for CASSEESSYEQYF.

The CDR3 DNA is TGTGCCAGCGGCCCCCTGGCGAGGGATCAGCCCCAGCATTTT. Residues: CASGPLARDQPQHF. V gene TRBV2 combines with J gene TRBJ1-5; D is uncertain. The CDR3 contains 14 residues. Looked up from germline, CDR1 is SNHLY and CDR2 is FYNNEI. Trimming removed 8 bases at V and 5 bases at J, with 16 bases between.

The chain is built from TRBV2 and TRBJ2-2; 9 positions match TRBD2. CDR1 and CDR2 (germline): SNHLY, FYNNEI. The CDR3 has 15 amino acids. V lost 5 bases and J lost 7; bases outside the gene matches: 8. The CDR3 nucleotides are TGTGCCAGCAGTCCGCGGGGGGGCTATGGCGGGGAGCTGTTTTTT. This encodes CASSPRGGYGGELFF. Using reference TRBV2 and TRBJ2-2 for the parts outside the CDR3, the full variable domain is EPEVTQTPSHQVTQMGQEVILRCVPISNHLYFYWYRQILGQKVEFLVSFYNNEISEKSEIFDDQFSVERPDGSNFTLKIRSTKLEDSAMYFCASSPRGGYGGELFFGEGSRLTVL.

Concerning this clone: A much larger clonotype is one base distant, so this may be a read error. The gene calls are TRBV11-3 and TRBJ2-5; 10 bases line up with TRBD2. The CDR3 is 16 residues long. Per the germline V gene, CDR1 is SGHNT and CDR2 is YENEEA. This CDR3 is CSSSQGLARGLETQYF. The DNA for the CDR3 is TGTTCCAGCAGCCAGGGACTAGCGAGGGGTCTAGAGACCCAGTACTTC.

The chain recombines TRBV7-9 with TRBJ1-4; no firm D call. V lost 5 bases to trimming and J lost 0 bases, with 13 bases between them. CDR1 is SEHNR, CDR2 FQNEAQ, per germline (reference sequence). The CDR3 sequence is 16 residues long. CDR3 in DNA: TGTGCCAGCAGCCTCTGGAGGCATGCAACTAATGAAAAACTGTTTTTT. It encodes CASSLWRHATNEKLFF.

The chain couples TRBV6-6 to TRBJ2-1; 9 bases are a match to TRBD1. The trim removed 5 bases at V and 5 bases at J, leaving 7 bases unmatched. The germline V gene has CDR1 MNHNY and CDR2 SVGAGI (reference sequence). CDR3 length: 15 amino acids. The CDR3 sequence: CASSTGGLGHNEQFF. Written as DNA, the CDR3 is TGTGCCAGCAGTACAGGGGGCCTAGGTCACAATGAGCAGTTCTTC.

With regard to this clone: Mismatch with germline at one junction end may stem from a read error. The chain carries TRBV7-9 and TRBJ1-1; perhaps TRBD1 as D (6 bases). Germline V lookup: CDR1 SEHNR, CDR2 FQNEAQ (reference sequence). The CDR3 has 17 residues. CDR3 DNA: TGTTCCAGCACCCCGAGCACCTACAGGGACGGGAACACTGAAGCTTTCTTT. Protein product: CSSTPSTYRDGNTEAFF.

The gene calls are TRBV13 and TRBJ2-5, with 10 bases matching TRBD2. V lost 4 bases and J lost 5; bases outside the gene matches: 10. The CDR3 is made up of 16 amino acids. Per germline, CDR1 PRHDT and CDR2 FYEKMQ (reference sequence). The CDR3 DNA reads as TGTGCCAGCAGCTCTAGTCTAGCGGGAGCCGGTGAGACCCAGTACTTC. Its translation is CASSSSLAGAGETQYF. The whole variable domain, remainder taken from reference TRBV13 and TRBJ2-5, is AAGVIQSPRHLIKEKRETATLKCYPIPRHDTVYWYQQGPGQDPQFLISFYEKMQSDKGSIPDRFSAQQFSDYHSELNMSSLELGDSALYFCASSSSLAGAGETQYFGPGTRLLVL.

CDR3 region: CSAGQGRGSEQYF. As DNA, the CDR3 is TGCAGCGCTGGACAGGGGCGGGGGAGCGAGCAGTACTTC. This chain joins TRBV29-1 and TRBJ2-7; the match to TRBD1 covers 9 bases. CDR3 length equals 13 residues. V shed 7 bases, J shed 6 bases, and the junction held 10 bases outside the gene matches. Germline CDR1 reads SQVTM; CDR2 reads ANQGSEA.

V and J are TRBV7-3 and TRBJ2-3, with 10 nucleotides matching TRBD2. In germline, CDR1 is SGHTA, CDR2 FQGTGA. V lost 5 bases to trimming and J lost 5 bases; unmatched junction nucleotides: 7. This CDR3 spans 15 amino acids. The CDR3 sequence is CASSVRSGREDTQYF. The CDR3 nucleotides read TGTGCCAGCAGCGTAAGGAGCGGGAGGGAAGATACGCAGTATTTT.

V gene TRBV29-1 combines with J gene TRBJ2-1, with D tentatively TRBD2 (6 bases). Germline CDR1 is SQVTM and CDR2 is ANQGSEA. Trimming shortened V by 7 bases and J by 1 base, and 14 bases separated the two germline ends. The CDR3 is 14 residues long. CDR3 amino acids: CSALTAGSYNEQFF. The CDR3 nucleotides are TGCAGCGCTCTAACAGCGGGTTCCTACAATGAGCAGTTCTTC.

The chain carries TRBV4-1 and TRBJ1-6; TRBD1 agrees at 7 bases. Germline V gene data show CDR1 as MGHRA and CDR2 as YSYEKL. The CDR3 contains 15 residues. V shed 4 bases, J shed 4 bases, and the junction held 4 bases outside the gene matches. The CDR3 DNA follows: TGCGCCAGCAGCCTAGGGACAGCTTATAATTCACCCCTCCACTTT. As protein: CASSLGTAYNSPLHF.

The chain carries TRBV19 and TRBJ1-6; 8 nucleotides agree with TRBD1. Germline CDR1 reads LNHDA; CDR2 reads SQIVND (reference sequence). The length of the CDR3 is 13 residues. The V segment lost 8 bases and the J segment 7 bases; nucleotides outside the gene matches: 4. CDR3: CASQGAWNSPLHF. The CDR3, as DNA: TGTGCCAGTCAGGGGGCTTGGAATTCACCCCTCCACTTT.